The T cell receptor (beta chain) under discussion was sequenced for a study of shared T cell receptors in the human thymus (dated by TCRdb to 2020 to 2023). Background on the whole study: The study examined how self-reactive, shared T-cell receptor alpha chains are generated in the human thymus.

The method was the immunoSEQ multiplex PCR assay. Entries here come from immuneACCESS through TCRdb and include only in-frame sequences with V and J called. Some clones fail to appear in such tables; in the studies checked, an unresolved V gene covers under half of the shortfall, and the cause of the remainder is unknown. The sample table contains approximately 730,000 clones; only one count was recorded for 80% to 90% of them. Around 0.01% of the sample lies in the top ten. With regard to this clone: The antigen this receptor binds is unknown. No clone much larger than this one lies a single base away; base qualities are absent.

This sample was shared with a second study, whose subject was human thymus T cells. As that second paper reports: Immunologically healthy infants undergoing open corrective cardiac surgery for congenital heart defects in Finland were used as donors. Thymus tissue was obtained as surgical resects removed during corrective cardiac surgery. Biased V and J gene segment usage appeared to be present in both thymic and peripheral blood repertoires. The related research reported highly overlapping thymic TCR repertoires among unrelated individuals. The study described the TCR alpha and beta repertoires in about eight infant thymus samples and a few matching peripheral blood samples. Donor ages ranged from roughly 6 to 250 days, and the cohort comprised over 5 male and a couple of female infants. Thymocytes were freed from the tissue by mechanical means and kept at -70 degrees C as pellets of roughly 8.5-31 million cells. A QIAsymphony instrument was used to extract genomic DNA from frozen cell pellets. Using the immunoSEQ multiplex PCR assay, the TCRB and TCRAD loci were amplified from a standardized quantity of quality-controlled genomic DNA. The amplicons spanned the V(D)J region and were long enough to cover the CDR3 and allow V and J genes to be identified. Amplicon sequencing was performed on an Illumina platform through the commercial immunoSEQ service. Primer bias and sequencing errors were corrected as previously described, and TCRAD and TCRB were defined on the basis of the IMGT database. The repertoires were analysed using immunoSEQ Analyzer 3.0 and VDJTools for basic statistics, V/J segment usage, diversity estimates, rarefaction and pairwise overlap. Chao1, ChaoE, Efron-Thisted, Shannon and inverse Simpson indices were used to estimate diversity, which was also estimated on datasets down-sampled to the smallest sample. Repertoire overlap was determined by strict matching of CDR3 nucleotide sequence, V gene and J gene, and Jaccard-based multidimensional scaling clustering was applied. On average, roughly 810,000 unique TCRB clonotypes were obtained from thymus samples, compared with 65,000 to 90,000 from blood samples.

Source material: thymocytes. This clonotype originated in a girl under three years old with a congenital heart defect. Donor details come from another sample of the same person, matched by shared clones.

The CDR3 protein sequence reads: CAWSGTGPRDYNSPLHF. The bases read TGTGCCTGGAGTGGGACAGGTCCGAGGGACTATAATTCACCCCTCCACTTT. The rearrangement joined TRBV30 to TRBJ1-6, and 7 junction bases match TRBD1. The junction shows trimming of 1 base on V and 3 bases on J, and the gene matches do not reach 9 bases of it. CDR1 and CDR2, looked up from the germline V gene (reference sequence), are GTSNPN and SVGIG. Its CDR3 holds 17 amino acids, cysteine through phenylalanine. Only CDR3 DNA is held: 51 bases, read in frame from base 1.